This TCR beta chain was sequenced in a study of metastatic and nonmetastatic thyroid tumors. Overall study context: The study looked at repertoires side by side in blood and in tumor or nodule tissue from malignant and benign thyroid patients.

Original data processing: Across clinicopathological groups, CDR3 differences served as the basis for building a distant-metastasis classifier for papillary thyroid cancer. TCRdb called clones again from the PCR reads with MiXCR. V and J calls and clone size were set by TCRdb, not the authors. The data contain 37,000 or so clones, approximately 15% of them singletons. Study observations and caveats: Patients with malignant thyroid tumors reportedly had significantly higher TCR beta diversity than those with benign nodules, in blood and tumor.

The CDR3 has 17 amino acids. V lost 6 bases to trimming and J lost 7 bases; unmatched junction nucleotides: 15. CDR1 is DFQATT, CDR2 SNEGSKA, per germline (reference sequence). Thyroid surgery took place with no prior treatment in any patient. As concerns this clone: Its antigen remains unidentified.

Source material: blood. The TCR sequence derives from a female donor with papillary thyroid cancer or a benign thyroid nodule (not recorded which). Some clones in this sample may be carry-over from other donors' samples. The chain employs TRBV20-1 and TRBJ2-1; 13 bases fit TRBD2. Here the CDR3 DNA reads TGCAGTGCGGGGGGGCCGGGACTAGCGGGATTGGGGAATGAGCAGTTCTTC. It is translated as CSAGGPGLAGLGNEQFF.